This entry features one TCR beta chain sequence. TCRdb used MiXCR to reprocess the RT-PCR reads, holding one entry per CDR3 protein. The sample lists approximately 410,000 distinct CDR3 sequences; 16% were seen once. The data belong to a study of patients and donors after allogeneic stem cell transplantation. This clonotype originated in a human donor who was either an allogeneic HSCT recipient or a stem cell or donor lymphocyte infusion donor (not recorded which). It is not recorded whose cells these are; they may come from a transplant donor. The specimen was blood, either unsorted or a sorted T cell fraction (not recorded which).

Here the CDR3 reads CASSLVTTGETQYF. The CDR3, as DNA: TGTGCCAGCAGCTTAGTAACGACGGGGGAGACCCAGTACTTC. The chain employs TRBV11-2 and TRBJ2-5; D may be TRBD2 (5 bases). The V end was cut by 1 base, the J end by 5 bases, with 11 bases between. Germline V lookup: CDR1 SGHAT, CDR2 FQNNGV. The CDR3 runs to 14 residues.